This T cell receptor (beta chain) was identified in a study of blood T cell repertoires in COVID-19. Study-wide context: COVID-19 samples from acute and convalescent phases originated in the United States, Italy and Spain. PBMCs, B-cell-depleted T cells, or T cells were the source of the cDNA or gDNA that made up the material.

Germline assignment: CDR1 SQVTM and CDR2 ANQGSEA. This CDR3 is 13 amino acids long. Trimming cost V 6 bases and J 3 bases, with 11 bases left between them. As handled by the study authors: Researchers report that nucleated cell counts were estimated from reference gene primer amplification. Data came from immunoSEQ multiplex PCR; TCRdb stores just in-frame clones and leaves some out. V and J calls plus clone size are reproduced from that table; the DNA served to infer D and trimming. The sample lists 140,000 to 150,000 clones; over 80% were seen once. The sequencing sample was made of peripheral blood. The V call is TRBV29-1, the J call TRBJ1-4; D is perhaps TRBD1 (5 bases). The receptor's source is a woman between 50 and 59 years old with acute or convalescent COVID-19. This CDR3 is CSVGGGANEKLFF. DNA of the CDR3: TGCAGCGTGGGTGGAGGGGCTAATGAAAAACTGTTTTTT. Combining the CDR3 with reference TRBV29-1 and TRBJ1-4 gives the whole variable domain SAVISQKPSRDICQRGTSLTIQCQVDSQVTMMFWYRQQPGQSLTLIATANQGSEATYESGFVIDKFPISRPNLTFSTLTVSNMSPEDSSIYLCSVGGGANEKLFFGSGTQLSVL.